Sequencing of this T cell receptor (beta chain) was carried out in a study of shared clonotypes between healthy human individuals. Cells designated naive CD8 were CD45RO-negative and were positively selected for CCR7, with terminally differentiated effector memory CD45RA+ cells excluded. It was across several immunoSEQ plates that each subset's genomic DNA was evenly split. Assay used: immunoSEQ multiplex PCR; TCRdb lists only in-frame clones, some missing. Counted here are millions of clones, roughly 91% occurring once; the ten biggest clones make up under 2%. The receptor comes from a man younger than 30 in good health. Some clones in this sample may be carry-over from other donors' samples. What was sequenced was naive CD8+ T cells from PBMCs.

CDR3 protein: CASRADEQFF. As DNA, the CDR3 is TGTGCCAGCAGGGCAGATGAGCAGTTCTTC. V usage is TRBV6-1 and J usage is TRBJ2-1; D gene uncertain. CDR3 size: 10 residues. The germline CDR1 and CDR2 sequences are MNHNS and SASEGT. V lost 6 bases to trimming and J lost 8 bases, with 5 bases between them.